The clone carrying this T cell receptor beta chain showed up just a few times. Its antigen is not known. The data derive from a study of T cells after yellow fever vaccination. The germline CDR1 and CDR2 sequences are LGHNA and YNFKEQ. V was shortened by 5 bases and J by 1 base, with 16 bases between the two germline ends. The CDR3 runs to 16 residues. A process of 5'RACE template switching, which added a universal primer site and UMIs, was used to make TCR cDNA. TCRdb re-called the 5' RACE reads through MiXCR, storing one row per CDR3 protein. The data hold about 170,000 distinct CDR3 sequences, with about 11% observed a single time. Study conclusions and caveats: Re-detected after boosting: most primary clones, 96% of CD4 and about 89% of CD8. Among all clonotypes, a small share was observed in both CD4 and CD8 compartments. On re-exposure, the response was weaker but peaked faster, at day 5 versus 15.

The source was CD8+ T cells sorted from PBMCs, collected 15 days after the yellow fever booster vaccination. This receptor was taken from a man between 18 and 29 years old who received the YFV17D yellow fever vaccine. This rearrangement joins TRBV4-2 to TRBJ2-3; D gene uncertain. Here the CDR3 DNA reads TGTGCCAGCAGCTCACTCCTCGGTACCCGCACAGATACGCAGTATTTT. This translates into CASSSLLGTRTDTQYF.